Given below is one TCR beta chain in context. What it recognizes is unknown. Several immunoSEQ plates received, in even portions, the genomic DNA of each subset. Using immunoSEQ multiplex PCR, the repertoire was profiled, and TCRdb retains in-frame clones only, with some absent. The sample holds 850,000 to 1,100,000 clones, approximately 80% seen once. This record belongs to a study of shared clonotypes between healthy human individuals. Study-level points and caveats: Estimated richness was generally greater in naive than memory subsets. The generation probabilities recorded for non-shared clonotypes fell below those of clonotypes shared by all four donors.

Germline CDR1 SGHTA, CDR2 FQGTGA. This CDR3 spans 15 amino acids. After removal of 5 bases from V and 3 bases from J, the junction contained 10 bases not matched to a gene. V usage is TRBV7-3 and J usage is TRBJ2-7; TRBD1 agrees at 7 bases. The receptor was isolated from a man aged 18-30 years in good health. Some clones in this sample may be carry-over from other donors' samples. Sequenced sample: memory CD4+ T cells from PBMCs. Subset denoted: CD45RA-negative fraction. The CDR3 DNA follows: TGTGCCAGCAGCACTACAGGGACAGTGATCTACGAGCAGTACTTC. Translating gives CASSTTGTVIYEQYF.